This entry lists 32 T cell receptor beta chains sequenced from one sample in a study of vaccination effects on CD4 cells after COVID-19. Assay: immunoSEQ multiplex PCR; the TCRdb copy retains only in-frame clones and omits some. The sample consists of around 30,000 clones, roughly two thirds of them appearing once. The antigens of these receptors remain unknown. Sequencing followed a ViraFEST assay step that expanded antigen-specific CD4+ T cells with viral peptide pools. After less than 11 days in culture, the CD4+ T cells were isolated. This sample comprised CD4+ T cells from PBMCs cultured with HCoV-229E spike peptides, obtained before COVID-19 vaccination. All receptors come from a human donor who received a COVID-19 vaccine.

The V gene is TRBV18, the J gene TRBJ1-2; TRBD1 is a possible D gene (5 bases). Germline V CDR1 and CDR2: KGHSH, LQKENI. The V end lost 0 bases, the J end lost 7 bases, and 12 bases lay between the germline ends. The CDR3 is 14 amino acids. This CDR3 is CASSPPSGTAGYTF. CDR3 bases: TGTGCCAGCTCACCACCGTCAGGGACGGCTGGCTACACCTTC. Full variable domain (rest looked up from reference TRBV18 and TRBJ1-2): NAGVMQNPRHLVRRRGQEARLRCSPMKGHSHVYWYRQLPEEGLKFMVYLQKENIIDESGMPKERFSAEFPKEGPSILRIQQVVRGDSAAYFCASSPPSGTAGYTFGSGTRLTVV.

This chain joins TRBV7-8 and TRBJ2-1, with D perhaps matching TRBD2 (5 bases). The germline V gene has CDR1 SGHVS and CDR2 FQNEAQ. This CDR3 region has 16 residues. V was pared by 3 bases and J by 4 bases, with 16 bases between. CDR3 sequence (DNA): TGTGCCAGCAGCTTGACCGCGGCAGGAGGTTACAATGAGCAGTTCTTC. Translated: CASSLTAAGGYNEQFF. The whole variable domain, filled in from reference TRBV7-8 and TRBJ2-1, reads GAGVSQSPRYKVAKRGQDVALRCDPISGHVSLFWYQQALGQGPEFLTYFQNEAQLDKSGLPSDRFFAERPEGSVSTLKIQRTQQEDSAVYLCASSLTAAGGYNEQFFGPGTRLTVL.

This chain joins TRBV5-1 and TRBJ1-4, with 11 bases matching TRBD1. The CDR3 is 16 amino acids. Germline-derived CDR1 and CDR2 are SGHRS and YFSETQ. V was pared by 4 bases and J by 8 bases, with 10 bases of the junction left unmatched. The CDR3: CASSRGQGARDEKLFF. The CDR3 DNA sequence: TGCGCCAGCAGCCGTGGACAGGGGGCAAGAGACGAAAAACTGTTTTTT.

This chain links TRBV9 with TRBJ2-2; no clear D gene. The germline V gene has CDR1 SGDLS and CDR2 YYNGEE. V was cut by 0 bases and J by 6 bases, with 9 bases left in between. CDR3 length equals 14 residues. CDR3 DNA sequence: TGTGCCAGCAGCGTAGGGGCAGTGGCCGGGGAGCTGTTTTTT. Protein sequence: CASSVGAVAGELFF.

J is TRBJ1-2 and V is TRBV7-2, with D perhaps TRBD1 (5 bases). There are 12 residues in the CDR3. CDR1 and CDR2 from the germline V gene are SGHTA and FQGNSA. V was shortened by 5 bases and J by 8 bases, with 12 bases between the two germline ends. The CDR3 sequence is CASSLGTHGYTF. As DNA, the CDR3 is TGTGCCAGCAGCCTCGGGACCCACGGCTACACCTTC.

This clone was counted between two and nine times. V usage is TRBV4-1 and J usage is TRBJ1-2; unclear D gene. The CDR3 is made up of 16 amino acids. Germline CDR1 reads MGHRA; CDR2 reads YSYEKL. Deletions cut 2 bases from V and 7 bases from J, with 20 bases between. The CDR3 here is CASSQSSGRSLAGYTF. CDR3 DNA: TGCGCCAGCAGCCAAAGTAGCGGCAGAAGTTTGGCTGGCTACACCTTC.

This clone was found once. The chain has TRBV20-1 and TRBJ2-4; D is perhaps TRBD1 or TRBD2 (5 bases each). The CDR3 has 13 amino acids. CDR1 DFQATT and CDR2 SNEGSKA come from the germline V gene (reference sequence). The V end lost 3 bases, the J end lost 1 base, and 7 bases lay between the germline ends. CDR3 protein: CSASWGAKNIQYF. The DNA of the CDR3 is TGCAGTGCTAGTTGGGGGGCCAAAAACATTCAGTACTTC.

The CDR3 here is CASSPDRNQPQHF. The CDR3 DNA follows: TGTGCCAGCAGCCCGGACAGGAATCAGCCCCAGCATTTT. The rearrangement joins TRBV7-9 to TRBJ1-5; the match to TRBD1 covers 7 bases. V was clipped by 5 bases and J by 4 bases; unmatched bases: 2. Germline V CDR1 and CDR2: SEHNR, FQNEAQ (reference sequence). There are 13 residues in the CDR3.

The rearrangement links TRBV12-3 or TRBV12-4 to TRBJ1-5; no definite D call. This CDR3 has 12 residues. Trimming cost V 5 bases and J 5 bases, with 7 bases left between them. This CDR3 is CASSLLYQPQHF. CDR3 DNA: TGTGCCAGCAGTCTTCTATATCAGCCCCAGCATTTT.

V and J are TRBV11-3 and TRBJ2-7; D might be TRBD2 (5 bases). Deletions cut 5 bases from V and 3 bases from J, with 5 bases between. CDR1 and CDR2 from the germline V gene are SGHNT and YENEEA. This CDR3 region has 11 residues. The CDR3 sequence: CASSEGYEQYF. The CDR3 DNA reads TGTGCCAGCAGCGAGGGCTACGAGCAGTACTTC.

The chain is built from TRBV24-1 and TRBJ2-2; 8 bases fit TRBD1. The germline gives CDR1 KGHDR, CDR2 SFDVKD. Germline trimming cut 0 bases from V and 8 bases from J; bases unmatched to any gene: 4. The CDR3 is made up of 15 amino acids. The CDR3 reads CATSDLNRGAGELFF. The DNA of the CDR3 is TGTGCCACCAGTGATTTGAACAGGGGGGCTGGGGAGCTGTTTTTT.

The V call is TRBV5-6, the J call TRBJ2-7; D tentatively fits TRBD1 or TRBD2 (5 bases each). Trimming cost V 3 bases and J 4 bases, with 14 bases left between them. Germline V gene data show CDR1 as SGHDT and CDR2 as YYEEEE. The CDR3 length is 14 residues. Here the CDR3 reads CASSSVSGTYEQYF. In DNA, the CDR3 is TGTGCCAGCAGCTCGGTATCAGGGACGTACGAGCAGTACTTC. The variable domain in full, with the rest retrieved from reference TRBV5-6 and TRBJ2-7, is DAGVTQSPTHLIKTRGQQVTLRCSPKSGHDTVSWYQQALGQGPQFIFQYYEEEERQRGNFPDRFSGHQFPNYSSELNVNALLLGDSALYLCASSSVSGTYEQYFGPGTRLTVT.

There are a few counts of this clone. The rearrangement joins TRBV11-1 to TRBJ2-1; D may be TRBD1 or TRBD2 (7 bases each). CDR1 and CDR2 from the germline V gene are SGHAT and FQDESV (reference sequence). V was clipped by 2 bases and J by 6 bases, with 14 bases between them. The CDR3 runs 15 residues. In DNA, the CDR3 is TGTGCCAGCAGCTTAATGACAGGGAGGGCCAATGAGCAGTTCTTC. As protein: CASSLMTGRANEQFF.

This chain links TRBV6-5 with TRBJ2-6, with D unclear. This CDR3 is 14 amino acids long. Germline loops: CDR1 MNHEY, CDR2 SVGAGI. V was shortened by 6 bases and J by 0 bases, with 6 bases between the two germline ends. This chain's CDR3 is CASRSISGANVLTF. The CDR3 DNA follows: TGTGCCAGCAGATCAATCTCTGGGGCCAACGTCCTGACTTTC.

The rearrangement joins TRBV5-1 to TRBJ2-1; D call uncertain. CDR1 SGHRS and CDR2 YFSETQ come from the germline V gene. This CDR3 region has 16 residues. The ends were cut back, 2 bases at V and 2 bases at J, with 14 bases in the middle. As DNA, the CDR3 is TGCGCCAGCAGCTTTGAGCTTCCCCCTCCCTACAATGAGCAGTTCTTC. Residues: CASSFELPPPYNEQFF.

V gene TRBV13 combines with J gene TRBJ2-7; the match to TRBD1 covers 8 bases. CDR1 and CDR2 from the germline V gene are PRHDT and FYEKMQ (reference sequence). Unmatched junction bases numbered 6, after V lost 3 bases and J lost 5 bases. This CDR3 is 14 amino acids long. CDR3 sequence: CASSLYRGVDEQYF. CDR3 nucleotide sequence: TGTGCCAGCAGCTTGTACAGGGGGGTGGACGAGCAGTACTTC. The whole variable domain, filled in from reference TRBV13 and TRBJ2-7, reads AAGVIQSPRHLIKEKRETATLKCYPIPRHDTVYWYQQGPGQDPQFLISFYEKMQSDKGSIPDRFSAQQFSDYHSELNMSSLELGDSALYFCASSLYRGVDEQYFGPGTRLTVT.

The chain is built from TRBV5-1 and TRBJ2-7; D remains ambiguous. The ends were cut back, 1 base at V and 1 base at J, with 6 bases in the middle. CDR3 size: 13 residues. Germline CDR1 and CDR2: SGHRS and YFSETQ. CDR3 bases: TGCGCCAGCAGCTTGCGGGTGTCCTACGAGCAGTACTTC. It translates to CASSLRVSYEQYF.

This clone was seen more than once but under ten times. This chain's CDR3 is CSVQRQGGTEAFF. Written as DNA, the CDR3 is TGCAGCGTCCAACGACAGGGGGGTACTGAAGCTTTCTTT. The genes are TRBV29-1 and TRBJ1-1, with 9 positions matching TRBD1. V lost 6 bases to trimming and J lost 5 bases; unmatched junction nucleotides: 7. Germline CDR1 and CDR2: SQVTM and ANQGSEA. The length of the CDR3 is 13 residues.

V usage is TRBV19 and J usage is TRBJ1-5, with 8 bases identical to TRBD1. Unmatched junction bases numbered 6, after V lost 2 bases and J lost 6 bases. The CDR3 runs 15 residues. CDR1 LNHDA and CDR2 SQIVND come from the germline V gene (reference sequence). CDR3 sequence (DNA): TGTGCCAGTAGTATACAGGGGGCCAGGGGTCAGCCCCAGCATTTT. It yields the protein CASSIQGARGQPQHF.

The chain joins TRBV28 to TRBJ1-2; weak D call: TRBD1 (6 bases). Trimming took 4 bases from V and 5 from J, leaving 14 bases between them. This CDR3 contains 14 residues. The V gene's germline CDR1 is MDHEN and CDR2 SYDVKM. CDR3 sequence reads: CASSYPRGDYGYTF. The CDR3 nucleotides read TGTGCCAGCAGTTACCCGAGGGGGGATTATGGCTACACCTTC.

V and J are TRBV4-1 and TRBJ1-2, with 7 bases fitting TRBD1. Germline V gene lookup returns CDR1 MGHRA and CDR2 YSYEKL. V shed 2 bases and J 2 bases; nucleotides not matched to a gene: 2. This CDR3 contains 14 residues. The CDR3 DNA sequence: TGCGCCAGCAGCCAACTGGGACAGAACTATGGCTACACCTTC. It encodes CASSQLGQNYGYTF.

This chain uses TRBV19 with TRBJ1-2, with 8 bases fitting TRBD1. The J segment lost 4 bases and the V segment lost 4 bases, leaving 8 bases of the junction unmatched. The CDR3 has 15 amino acids. Germline lookup yields CDR1 LNHDA and CDR2 SQIVND (reference sequence). The CDR3 nucleotides are TGTGCCAGTAGTACCCCAGGGGGCTCGGGCTATGGCTACACCTTC. Translating it yields CASSTPGGSGYGYTF.

This clone was observed a few times. The V and J genes are TRBV5-5 and TRBJ2-1, with 12 nucleotides matching TRBD1. J lost 13 bases, V lost 4 bases, and 3 bases had no gene match. This CDR3 has 12 amino acids. Looked up from germline, CDR1 is SGHKS and CDR2 is YYEKEE (reference sequence). The CDR3 sequence is CASSTGTGGQFF. CDR3 DNA sequence: TGTGCCAGCAGCACGGGGACAGGGGGCCAGTTCTTC. The complete variable domain, with remaining parts taken from reference TRBV5-5 and TRBJ2-1, reads DAGVTQSPTHLIKTRGQQVTLRCSPISGHKSVSWYQQVLGQGPQFIFQYYEKEERGRGNFPDRFSARQFPNYSSELNVNALLLGDSALYLCASSTGTGGQFFGPGTRLTVL.

The gene calls are TRBV7-9 and TRBJ2-1, with TRBD1 as a possible D gene (6 bases). Trimming pared 3 bases from V and 4 bases from J, leaving 19 bases between. The germline CDR1 and CDR2 sequences are SEHNR and FQNEAQ (reference sequence). This CDR3 contains 17 residues. This CDR3 is CASSFMDSLRTYNEQFF. The CDR3 DNA follows: TGTGCCAGCAGCTTTATGGACAGCCTACGTACTTACAATGAGCAGTTCTTC. The variable domain in full, with the rest retrieved from reference TRBV7-9 and TRBJ2-1, is DTGVSQNPRHKITKRGQNVTFRCDPISEHNRLYWYRQTLGQGPEFLTYFQNEAQLEKSRLLSDRFSAERPKGSFSTLEIQRTEQGDSAMYLCASSFMDSLRTYNEQFFGPGTRLTVL.

The chain couples TRBV11-2 to TRBJ1-3; TRBD1 matches 10 bases. The J segment lost 7 bases and the V segment lost 5 bases, leaving 8 bases of the junction unmatched. CDR1 and CDR2 (germline): SGHAT, FQNNGV. The CDR3 is 15 amino acids. CDR3 sequence (DNA): TGTGCCAGCAGCAGCCGCGGGACAGGGGTTAACACCATATATTTT. Its protein product is CASSSRGTGVNTIYF.

The gene calls are TRBV19 and TRBJ2-1; TRBD1 matches 8 bases. The germline CDR1 and CDR2 sequences are LNHDA and SQIVND (reference sequence). The junction had 5 bases not matched to a gene; V was cut back by 5 bases and J by 2 bases. The CDR3 totals 15 residues. CDR3 region: CASSLGQGAYNEQFF. The CDR3 nucleotides are TGTGCCAGTAGTTTAGGACAGGGCGCCTACAATGAGCAGTTCTTC.

This chain uses TRBV5-8 with TRBJ2-7; D perhaps matches TRBD2 (6 bases). Per the germline V gene, CDR1 is SGHTS and CDR2 is YDEGEE. The CDR3 loop spans 15 amino acids. Trimming removed 4 bases from V and 3 bases from J, with 17 bases in between. The CDR3 DNA follows: TGTGCCAGCAGCCTGGGAGGTGTGGGCATCTACGAGCAGTACTTC. It translates to CASSLGGVGIYEQYF. The full variable domain, with the rest looked up from reference TRBV5-8 and TRBJ2-7, is EAGVTQSPTHLIKTRGQQATLRCSPISGHTSVYWYQQALGLGLQFLLWYDEGEERNRGNFPPRFSGRQFPNYSSELNVNALELEDSALYLCASSLGGVGIYEQYFGPGTRLTVT.

The chain carries TRBV5-3 and TRBJ1-2; 9 bases match TRBD1. TRBV5-3 counts as an open reading frame of uncertain function. V lost 0 bases to trimming and J lost 0 bases; unmatched junction nucleotides: 3. The CDR3 spans 16 residues. The CDR3 loop reads CARSLAGQGANYGYTF. The CDR3, as DNA: TGTGCCAGAAGCTTGGCGGGACAGGGAGCTAACTATGGCTACACCTTC.

The V call is TRBV30, the J call TRBJ1-2; D remains ambiguous. V lost 3 bases to trimming and J lost 6 bases, with 5 bases between them. Germline CDR1 is GTSNPN and CDR2 is SVGIG (reference sequence). The length of the CDR3 is 10 residues. The chain's CDR3 is CAWSKNGYTF. DNA for the CDR3: TGTGCCTGGAGCAAAAATGGCTACACCTTC.

This clone was seen more than once but under ten times. V is TRBV20-1 and J is TRBJ1-6; TRBD1 matches 9 bases. This CDR3 has 13 residues. Germline V gene data show CDR1 as DFQATT and CDR2 as SNEGSKA (reference sequence). V lost 4 bases to trimming and J lost 9 bases; unmatched junction nucleotides: 4. The CDR3 spells CSANEDRGSPLHF. The CDR3 DNA follows: TGCAGTGCTAATGAGGACAGGGGTTCACCCCTCCACTTT.

J is TRBJ1-5 and V is TRBV20-1; a weak D match, TRBD1 (6 bases). Germline loops: CDR1 DFQATT, CDR2 SNEGSKA (reference sequence). This CDR3 region has 14 residues. V lost 6 bases and J 3 bases, leaving 15 bases between the germline ends. CDR3 bases: TGCAGTGCGAGTAACAGGGCCCTCAATCAGCCCCAGCATTTT. It encodes CSASNRALNQPQHF.

The V and J genes are TRBV10-1 and TRBJ2-5; the D gene is possibly TRBD2 (5 bases). V lost 7 bases to trimming and J lost 1 base, with 10 bases between them. Germline values: CDR1 WNHNN, CDR2 SYGVQD (reference sequence). This CDR3 spans 13 amino acids. This CDR3 reads CASTSGFQETQYF. CDR3 in DNA: TGCGCCAGCACGTCGGGGTTCCAAGAGACCCAGTACTTC.